The 7 T cell receptor beta chains presented below share a single source sample, sequenced in a study of cytomegalovirus exposure and HLA in healthy donors. The PCR made use of 60 Vbeta and 13 Jbeta primers. TCRdb keeps only in-frame clones here, not all; method: immunoSEQ multiplex PCR. In the table there are 110,000 or so clones, roughly three quarters of which are singletons. Sequencing was done on a sample of PBMCs. The receptors were gathered from a man aged 35 to 55 in good health and CMV-seronegative.

CDR3 in amino acids: CASSLIPSSYEQYF. Here the CDR3 DNA reads TGTGCCAGCAGCTTGATTCCTAGCTCCTACGAGCAGTACTTC. V usage is TRBV5-6 and J usage is TRBJ2-7; the D is unclear. The CDR3 is made up of 14 amino acids. Trimming left V 1 base short and J 0 bases short, with 8 bases between. CDR1 is SGHDT and CDR2 is YYEEEE in the germline V gene. Complete variable domain (other parts from reference TRBV5-6 and TRBJ2-7): DAGVTQSPTHLIKTRGQQVTLRCSPKSGHDTVSWYQQALGQGPQFIFQYYEEEERQRGNFPDRFSGHQFPNYSSELNVNALLLGDSALYLCASSLIPSSYEQYFGPGTRLTVT.

This sequence joins TRBV7-2 and TRBJ2-7; 7 nucleotides line up with TRBD1. CDR3 length equals 14 residues. Germline V gene lookup returns CDR1 SGHTA and CDR2 FQGNSA. V was clipped by 5 bases and J by 2 bases; unmatched bases: 6. CDR3 protein: CASSPYRGTYEQYF. As DNA, the CDR3 is TGTGCCAGCAGCCCATACAGGGGCACCTACGAGCAGTACTTC. Looking up the rest from reference TRBV7-2 and TRBJ2-7 gives the full variable domain: GAGVSQSPSNKVTEKGKDVELRCDPISGHTALYWYRQSLGQGLEFLIYFQGNSAPDKSGLPSDRFSAERTGGSVSTLTIQRTQQEDSAVYLCASSPYRGTYEQYFGPGTRLTVT.

This clone appeared a few times. The chain uses TRBV4-1 and TRBJ1-5; D is unclear. Germline lookup yields CDR1 MGHRA and CDR2 YSYEKL. The CDR3 spans 14 residues. V gave up 2 bases and J gave up 0 bases, with 5 bases separating them. In nucleotides, the CDR3 is TGCGCCAGCAGCCAATATTATAGCAATCAGCCCCAGCATTTT. It specifies CASSQYYSNQPQHF.

The J gene is TRBJ2-3, the V gene TRBV23-1; weak D call: TRBD2 (6 bases). TRBV23-1 is an open reading frame, and its role is uncertain. This CDR3 region has 16 residues. The ends were cut back, 0 bases at V and 2 bases at J, with 12 bases in the middle. The CDR3 region has the DNA TGCGCCAGCAGTCAATCGGGAGGACCATACACAGATACGCAGTATTTT. This gives the protein CASSQSGGPYTDTQYF.

CDR3 sequence reads: CASSVDGQENTEAFF. The CDR3 region has the DNA TGTGCCAGCAGCGTAGATGGACAGGAAAACACTGAAGCTTTCTTT. The chain employs TRBV9 and TRBJ1-1; the match to TRBD1 covers 7 bases. V lost 0 bases to trimming and J lost 2 bases; unmatched junction nucleotides: 4. Germline CDR1 and CDR2: SGDLS and YYNGEE. The CDR3 spans 15 residues. Drawing the rest from reference TRBV9 and TRBJ1-1, the complete variable domain is DSGVTQTPKHLITATGQRVTLRCSPRSGDLSVYWYQQSLDQGLQFLIQYYNGEERAKGNILERFSAQQFPDLHSELNLSSLELGDSALYFCASSVDGQENTEAFFGQGTRLTVV.

The gene calls are TRBV30 and TRBJ2-1; D call uncertain. The CDR3 spans 15 residues. The germline V gene encodes CDR1 GTSNPN and CDR2 SVGIG (reference sequence). Trimming removed 2 bases from V and 0 bases from J, with 11 bases in between. CDR3 sequence reads: CAWSPDSSSYNEQFF. CDR3 in DNA: TGTGCCTGGAGTCCAGACTCGAGCTCCTACAATGAGCAGTTCTTC.

This clone was seen a handful of times. V gene TRBV19 combines with J gene TRBJ1-2; D may be TRBD1 (5 bases). The CDR3 covers 14 residues. With 2 bases removed from V and 4 bases from J, the gap between germline ends came to 11 bases. The germline V gene has CDR1 LNHDA and CDR2 SQIVND (reference sequence). The CDR3 DNA reads as TGTGCCAGTAGTATATGGGGGGTCGGCTATGGCTACACCTTC. This encodes CASSIWGVGYGYTF.